The 30 T cell receptor beta chains below all came from one sample that was sequenced in a study of regulatory T cells in long-lasting Graves disease. For TCR beta, libraries came from iRepertoire HTBI primers and Arm-PCR of CDR3 regions. In TCRdb, the multiplex PCR reads were re-called with MiXCR into one record per CDR3 protein. The sample holds 350,000 to 550,000 distinct CDR3 sequences; 14% to 15% are singletons and the top ten take 16%. Stated time point: newly diagnosed GD, antithyroid drugs for less than 3 months. With RNA extracted from PBMCs as input, the TCR library was made. These data are also associated with another study on T cells in Graves' hyperthyroidism and ophthalmopathy.

This specimen consisted of peripheral blood mononuclear cells (PBMCs), obtained at new diagnosis, from a patient treated with antithyroid drugs. Every receptor here comes from a woman aged 25 to 45 with Graves disease.

The V and J genes are TRBV6-4 and TRBJ1-1; TRBD1 agrees at 10 bases. Germline CDR1 reads MRHNA; CDR2 reads SNTAGT. The length of the CDR3 is 16 residues. V shed 0 bases and J 6 bases; nucleotides not matched to a gene: 7. The CDR3 loop reads CASSDSPGQGFPEAFF. The CDR3 nucleotides are TGTGCCAGCAGTGACTCTCCGGGACAGGGGTTCCCTGAAGCTTTCTTT.

Ten or more counts support this clonotype. The DNA for the CDR3 is TGTGCCAGCAGTTTTGCGCGGGGGGGGGAGACCCAGTACTTC. Its protein product is CASSFARGGETQYF. V and J are TRBV28 and TRBJ2-5; 9 bases are a match to TRBD2. The V and J ends lost 3 bases and 5 bases, in that order; junction bases with no gene match: 4. The CDR3 sequence is 14 residues long. In germline, CDR1 is MDHEN, CDR2 SYDVKM.

This clonotype was observed at least ten times. The chain recombines TRBV30 with TRBJ2-7; D unresolved. V lost 0 bases and J 5 bases, leaving 11 bases between the germline ends. The CDR3 runs 13 residues. CDR1 is GTSNPN and CDR2 is SVGIG in the germline V gene (reference sequence). DNA for the CDR3: TGTGCCTGGAGTGTACAAGGGTTTAACGAGCAGTACTTC. Translation gives CAWSVQGFNEQYF.

In its sample, this clonotype was seen many times. This chain connects TRBV11-2 to TRBJ2-7, with D possibly matching TRBD1 (5 bases). Germline V CDR1 and CDR2: SGHAT, FQNNGV. V was pared by 6 bases and J by 3 bases, with 18 bases between. The CDR3 sequence is 15 residues long. DNA for the CDR3: TGTGCCAGCAGACAAGTGCAGGGCCTATTCTACGAGCAGTACTTC. Encoded protein: CASRQVQGLFYEQYF.

This clonotype was recorded many times. This sequence joins TRBV6-1 and TRBJ2-7, with TRBD2 matching over 11 bases. Germline assignment: CDR1 MNHNS and CDR2 SASEGT. The CDR3 contains 15 residues. V shed 6 bases, J shed 3 bases, and the junction held 7 bases outside the gene matches. CDR3 nucleotide sequence: TGTGCCAGCAGCAACGGACTAGCGGGTAACTACGAGCAGTACTTC. It is translated as CASSNGLAGNYEQYF.

This clonotype was counted at least ten times. This rearrangement joins TRBV12-3 or TRBV12-4 to TRBJ2-6; D is uncertain. This CDR3 is built from 15 residues. Trimming shortened V by 6 bases and J by 0 bases, and 9 bases separated the two germline ends. The CDR3: CASSYLGSGANVLTF. CDR3 in DNA: TGTGCCAGCAGCTACCTTGGCTCTGGGGCCAACGTCCTGACTTTC.

The chain has TRBV7-2 and TRBJ2-1, with TRBD2 matching over 11 bases. Germline lookup yields CDR1 SGHTA and CDR2 FQGNSA. The CDR3 spans 18 residues. V dropped 1 base and J dropped 4; count of bases not matched to a gene: 9. This chain's CDR3 is CASSLDQWGLAVYNEQFF. The CDR3 nucleotides are TGTGCCAGCAGCTTAGATCAATGGGGACTAGCGGTATACAATGAGCAGTTCTTC.

This clonotype has only a few counts. V usage is TRBV19 and J usage is TRBJ2-1, with 10 positions matching TRBD1. V lost 4 bases, J lost 0 bases, and 6 bases stayed unmatched. Germline CDR1 is LNHDA and CDR2 is SQIVND (reference sequence). The CDR3 consists of 17 residues. CDR3 loop: CASSRTGGEDSYNEQFF. For the CDR3, the DNA is TGTGCCAGTAGTAGGACAGGGGGAGAGGACTCCTACAATGAGCAGTTCTTC.

This CDR3 is CASSTTTGSYEQYF. The CDR3 DNA sequence: TGTGCCAGTAGTACAACGACGGGATCCTACGAGCAGTACTTC. The V gene is TRBV19, the J gene TRBJ2-7; weak D call: TRBD2 (5 bases). The CDR3 covers 14 residues. Trimming took off 4 bases at V and 1 base at J, with 11 bases between the two ends. CDR1 LNHDA and CDR2 SQIVND come from the germline V gene (reference sequence).

This clonotype was counted ten times or more. The rearrangement uses TRBV5-1 and TRBJ2-2; D is unresolved. The CDR3 covers 13 residues. Germline CDR1 reads SGHRS; CDR2 reads YFSETQ. V lost 1 base to trimming and J lost 4 bases, with 5 bases between them. This chain's CDR3 is CASSLSITGELFF. CDR3 bases: TGCGCCAGCAGCTTGAGTATCACCGGGGAGCTGTTTTTT.

The chain carries TRBV5-6 and TRBJ2-3, with D maybe TRBD2 (6 bases). The CDR3 runs to 13 residues. V lost 3 bases to trimming and J lost 4 bases, with 9 bases between them. The germline gives CDR1 SGHDT, CDR2 YYEEEE. The CDR3: CASSYSGPDTQYF. The CDR3, as DNA: TGTGCCAGCAGCTATAGCGGCCCAGATACGCAGTATTTT.

Concerning this clonotype itself: This sequence may be a read error, since a much larger clone differs from it by one base. This chain joins TRBV20-1 and TRBJ2-7; TRBD2 might be the D (5 bases). V was pared by 8 bases and J by 3 bases, with 14 bases between. The CDR3 is made up of 12 amino acids. Germline V gene lookup returns CDR1 DFQATT and CDR2 SNEGSKA (reference sequence). This CDR3 is CSPNGVNYEQYF. The CDR3 coding sequence is TGCAGTCCCAACGGGGTGAACTACGAGCAGTACTTC.

This clonotype has only a few counts. The J gene is TRBJ2-5, the V gene TRBV11-2, with 8 bases fitting TRBD2. Germline values: CDR1 SGHAT, CDR2 FQNNGV. This CDR3 contains 17 residues. V shed 1 base, J shed 3 bases, and the junction held 10 bases outside the gene matches. CDR3 amino acids: CASSLAGRAGGKETQYF. The CDR3 DNA sequence: TGTGCCAGCAGCTTAGCGGGGAGGGCGGGAGGCAAAGAGACCCAGTACTTC.

This clonotype was seen at least ten times. The chain joins TRBV2 to TRBJ1-5; possibly TRBD1 for D (5 bases). Germline lookup yields CDR1 SNHLY and CDR2 FYNNEI. The V end was cut by 8 bases, the J end by 6 bases, with 17 bases between. CDR3 length: 14 amino acids. The CDR3 DNA sequence: TGTGCCAGCTCTGAAAGTAACCAGGGTCAGCCCCAGCATTTT. It is translated as CASSESNQGQPQHF. Using reference TRBV2 and TRBJ1-5 for the parts outside the CDR3, the full variable domain is EPEVTQTPSHQVTQMGQEVILRCVPISNHLYFYWYRQILGQKVEFLVSFYNNEISEKSEIFDDQFSVERPDGSNFTLKIRSTKLEDSAMYFCASSESNQGQPQHFGDGTRLSIL.

The chain links TRBV20-1 to TRBJ2-7; D might be TRBD1 or TRBD2, each matching 7 bases. Germline V CDR1 and CDR2: DFQATT, SNEGSKA (reference sequence). CDR3 length: 14 residues. The V gene lost 3 bases and the J gene lost 3 bases, with 15 bases spanning the gap. For the CDR3, the DNA is TGCAGTGCTAGTCAGGGGGGGTATGGCTACGAGCAGTACTTC. Protein: CSASQGGYGYEQYF.

There are many counts of this clonotype. V and J are TRBV20-1 and TRBJ2-7; D perhaps matches TRBD1 (6 bases). Trimming shortened V by 6 bases and J by 0 bases, and 12 bases separated the two germline ends. The CDR3 extends over 13 amino acids. CDR1 and CDR2 (germline): DFQATT, SNEGSKA (reference sequence). The CDR3 spells CSAPGHSSYEQYF. The CDR3 DNA is TGCAGTGCCCCGGGACATTCCTCCTACGAGCAGTACTTC.

This clonotype has at least ten counts. The chain couples TRBV11-2 to TRBJ2-3, with 7 bases identical to TRBD1. The germline V gene encodes CDR1 SGHAT and CDR2 FQNNGV. The CDR3 totals 14 residues. The J segment lost 6 bases and the V segment lost 1 base, leaving 4 bases of the junction unmatched. In DNA form, the CDR3 reads TGTGCCAGCAGCTTAGGCACAGGGGCTGATACGCAGTATTTT. It codes for CASSLGTGADTQYF.

In this sample, this clonotype turned up a few times. The chain links TRBV5-6 to TRBJ1-5; D is unresolved. V lost 6 bases to trimming and J lost 6 bases, with 13 bases between them. CDR3 length equals 13 residues. Per the germline V gene, CDR1 is SGHDT and CDR2 is YYEEEE. The CDR3 DNA sequence: TGTGCCAGCACCCGGCGGGGAGGTCAGCCCCAGCATTTT. It codes for CASTRRGGQPQHF.

This clonotype appeared a few times. The chain uses TRBV9 and TRBJ2-1, with TRBD2 identical over 12 bases. Trimming at V came to 0 bases and at J to 7 bases, leaving 8 bases not matched to a gene. Germline CDR1 and CDR2: SGDLS and YYNGEE. CDR3 length equals 17 residues. DNA of the CDR3: TGTGCCAGCAGCGTAGAGGCTAGCGGGAGGGCCAGAAATGAGCAGTTCTTC. Translated: CASSVEASGRARNEQFF.

This clonotype was recorded at least ten times. V and J are TRBV7-9 and TRBJ1-1; D is unresolved. Trimming took 1 base from V and 5 from J, leaving 11 bases between them. CDR1 and CDR2 (germline): SEHNR, FQNEAQ (reference sequence). The CDR3 is made up of 14 amino acids. In DNA, the CDR3 is TGTGCCAGCAGCTTAGAAGTTTCGGTTACTGAAGCTTTCTTT. Protein sequence: CASSLEVSVTEAFF. Full variable domain (rest looked up from reference TRBV7-9 and TRBJ1-1): DTGVSQNPRHKITKRGQNVTFRCDPISEHNRLYWYRQTLGQGPEFLTYFQNEAQLEKSRLLSDRFSAERPKGSFSTLEIQRTEQGDSAMYLCASSLEVSVTEAFFGQGTRLTVV.

This clonotype was recorded at least ten times. The V gene is TRBV27, the J gene TRBJ1-2; D perhaps matches TRBD1 (6 bases). There are 13 residues in the CDR3. V was pared by 5 bases and J by 3 bases, with 10 bases between. Germline V gene lookup returns CDR1 MNHEY and CDR2 SMNVEV (reference sequence). CDR3 DNA sequence: TGTGCCAGCAGTAGGACAGCGGACTATGGCTACACCTTC. It encodes CASSRTADYGYTF.

Many counts were recorded for this clonotype. The CDR3 here is CASSYGVAGASLPHEQFF. CDR3 nucleotides: TGTGCCAGCAGTTACGGGGTAGCGGGAGCCAGCCTGCCCCATGAGCAGTTCTTC. The V gene is TRBV6-2 or TRBV6-3, the J gene TRBJ2-1; 9 bases map to TRBD2. Germline V gives CDR1 MNHEY, CDR2 SVGEGT. This CDR3 has 18 residues. J gave up 8 bases and V 2 bases, and 16 bases lay outside the gene matches.

There are a few counts of this clonotype. The chain has TRBV5-1 and TRBJ2-2; 7 bases fit TRBD1. The ends lost 2 bases at V and 0 bases at J; junction bases unmatched: 1. CDR1 is SGHRS and CDR2 is YFSETQ in the germline V gene. The CDR3 loop spans 15 amino acids. The CDR3: CASSFTGANTGELFF. CDR3 sequence (DNA): TGCGCCAGCAGCTTCACAGGGGCGAACACCGGGGAGCTGTTTTTT.

This clonotype has a count of ten or more. The chain employs TRBV24-1 and TRBJ2-1; 7 nucleotides agree with TRBD1. With 4 bases clipped from V and 1 base from J, the junction kept 9 bases outside the gene matches. In germline, CDR1 is KGHDR, CDR2 SFDVKD. This CDR3 contains 17 residues. CDR3 nucleotide sequence: TGTGCCACCAGTGACTCGACAGGGATCCTGTCCTACAATGAGCAGTTCTTC. Translated: CATSDSTGILSYNEQFF.

This clonotype was seen a few times. A much larger clone is a single base away; this may be a read error. The CDR3 protein is CASSGLTGWGDSNQPQHF. The CDR3 coding sequence is TGTGCCAGCAGTGGGCTGACAGGGTGGGGAGATAGCAATCAGCCCCAGCATTTT. The chain is built from TRBV2 and TRBJ1-5; 7 bases match TRBD1. From germline, CDR1 is SNHLY and CDR2 FYNNEI. With 4 bases clipped from V and 0 bases from J, the junction kept 12 bases outside the gene matches. The CDR3 is 18 residues long.

The chain uses TRBV4-1 and TRBJ1-4; TRBD1 aligns across 9 bases. Germline CDR1 reads MGHRA; CDR2 reads YSYEKL. The CDR3 extends over 15 amino acids. Germline trimming cut 3 bases from V and 6 bases from J; bases unmatched to any gene: 5. The CDR3 region is CASSHDGDRDEKLFF. The CDR3 nucleotides read TGCGCCAGCAGCCATGACGGGGACAGGGATGAAAAACTGTTTTTT.

The rearrangement joins TRBV24-1 to TRBJ1-2; D uncertain. Germline CDR1 is KGHDR and CDR2 is SFDVKD. The germline V and J ends were trimmed by 9 bases and 0 bases, with 4 bases remaining between them. The CDR3 extends over 11 amino acids. The CDR3 sequence is CATSTNYGYTF. In DNA, the CDR3 is TGTGCCACCTCAACTAACTATGGCTACACCTTC.

At least ten counts were recorded for this clonotype. Germline is not matched at one junction end, which may reflect a read error. This sequence joins TRBV10-2 and TRBJ2-7; D unclear. This CDR3 is 13 amino acids long. Per the germline V gene, CDR1 is WSHSY and CDR2 is SAAADI. Written as DNA, the CDR3 is TGTGCCAGCAGTGAAGGGTACTCCTACGAGCAGTACTTC. Protein: CASSEGYSYEQYF.

Points on this clonotype: A much larger clone is a single base away; this may be a read error. The chain recombines TRBV9 with TRBJ2-5; 8 bases map to TRBD2. Looked up from germline, CDR1 is SGDLS and CDR2 is YYNGEE. V lost 3 bases, J lost 4 bases, and 5 bases stayed unmatched. The CDR3 consists of 14 residues. CDR3 sequence reads: CASSARAGVETQYF. As DNA, the CDR3 is TGTGCCAGCAGCGCTAGAGCGGGGGTAGAGACCCAGTACTTC.

The chain uses TRBV6-1 and TRBJ2-4, with TRBD2 as a possible D gene (6 bases). Trimming shortened V by 1 base and J by 2 bases, and 27 bases separated the two germline ends. In germline, CDR1 is MNHNS, CDR2 SASEGT. This CDR3 region has 21 residues. CDR3: CASSEEKRTEKGGGSKNIQYF. The CDR3 DNA reads TGTGCCAGCAGTGAAGAGAAGAGAACAGAGAAAGGAGGAGGGTCCAAAAACATTCAGTACTTC.